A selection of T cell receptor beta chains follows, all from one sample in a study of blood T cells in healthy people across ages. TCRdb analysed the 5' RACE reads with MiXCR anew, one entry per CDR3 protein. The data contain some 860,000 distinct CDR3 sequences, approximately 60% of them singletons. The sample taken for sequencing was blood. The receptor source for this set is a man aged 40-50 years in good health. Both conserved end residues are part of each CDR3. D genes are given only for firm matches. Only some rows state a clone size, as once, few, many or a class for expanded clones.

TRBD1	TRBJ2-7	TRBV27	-	TGTGCCAGCAGTTCAGGACAGGGAGGCTACTACGAGCAGTACTTC	CASSSGQGGYYEQYF
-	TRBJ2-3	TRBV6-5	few	TGTGCCAGCAGTTACCGGGACCGACGGACGCAGTATTTT	CASSYRDRRTQYF
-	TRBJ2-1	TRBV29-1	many	TGCAGCGTTGAAACGGGAGTGGGTGAGCAGTTCTTC	CSVETGVGEQFF
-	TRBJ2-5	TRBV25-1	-	TGTGCCAGCAGTGAATGGGCAGGGTTGGGCGAGACCCAGTACTTC	CASSEWAGLGETQYF
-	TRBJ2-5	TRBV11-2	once	TGTGCCAGCAGCTTACAGAGAGGCCGGGAGACCCAGTACTTC	CASSLQRGRETQYF
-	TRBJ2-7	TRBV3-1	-	TGTGCCAGCAGCCAATTTCTTTCCGAGCAGTACTTC	CASSQFLSEQYF
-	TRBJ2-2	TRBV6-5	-	TGTGCCAGCAGTTACAGCCCGAACACCGGGGAGCTGTTTTTT	CASSYSPNTGELFF
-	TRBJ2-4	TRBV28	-	TGTGCCAGCAGCTTCCAGAGAATTCAGTACTTC	CASSFQRIQYF
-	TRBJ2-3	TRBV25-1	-	TGTGCCAGCAGTGAATTCCAGCGAGCTTACACAGATACGCAGTATTTT	CASSEFQRAYTDTQYF
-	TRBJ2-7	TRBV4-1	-	TGCGCCAGCAGCCAGCCAGACCAGGGGAGGTACTCCGAGCAGTACTTC	CASSQPDQGRYSEQYF
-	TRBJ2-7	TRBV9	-	TGTGCCAGCAGCGCCACCTCTTTACCCTACGAGCAGTACTTC	CASSATSLPYEQYF
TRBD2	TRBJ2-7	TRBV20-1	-	TGCAGTGCTATTAATCCCGGGTTAGCGGGAGTTGTGTACGAGCAGTACTTC	CSAINPGLAGVVYEQYF
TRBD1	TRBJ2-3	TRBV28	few	TGTGCCAGCATGGTGACAGGGAGCACAGATACGCAGTATTTT	CASMVTGSTDTQYF
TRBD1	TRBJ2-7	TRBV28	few	TGTGCCAGCAGGTCAACAGGGGGCGGGTACGAGCAGTACTTC	CASRSTGGGYEQYF
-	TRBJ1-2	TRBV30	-	TGTGCCTGGACCGGGACACTAGACTTAGATGGCTACACCTTC	CAWTGTLDLDGYTF
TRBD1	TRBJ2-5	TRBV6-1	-	TGTGCCACCGGGTCCGGGACAGGGAGGGCAAAAACCCAGTACTTC	CATGSGTGRAKTQYF